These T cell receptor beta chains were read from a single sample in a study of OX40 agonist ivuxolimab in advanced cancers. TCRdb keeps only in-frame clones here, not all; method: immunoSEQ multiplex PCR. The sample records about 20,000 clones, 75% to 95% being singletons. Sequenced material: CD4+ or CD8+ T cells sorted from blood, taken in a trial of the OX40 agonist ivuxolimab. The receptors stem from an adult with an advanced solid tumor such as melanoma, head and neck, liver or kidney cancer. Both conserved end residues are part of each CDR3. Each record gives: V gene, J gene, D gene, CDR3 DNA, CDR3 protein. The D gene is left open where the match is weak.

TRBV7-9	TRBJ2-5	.	TGTGCCAGCAGCCCGGGACTCCCACAAGAGACCCAGTACTTC	CASSPGLPQETQYF
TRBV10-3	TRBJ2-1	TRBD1	TGTGCCATCAGTGCACCGGGACAGGGTTACAATGAGCAGTTCTTC	CAISAPGQGYNEQFF
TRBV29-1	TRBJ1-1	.	TGCAGCGTCGAATTGGATTCGAGGACTGAAGCTTTCTTT	CSVELDSRTEAFF
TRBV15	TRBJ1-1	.	TGTGCCACCAGCAGCTCAGGGAAGAAGGGGACTGAAGCTTTCTTT	CATSSSGKKGTEAFF
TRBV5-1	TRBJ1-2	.	TGCGCCAGCAGCCCCGGAGCCACAGAAAACTATGGCTACACCTTC	CASSPGATENYGYTF
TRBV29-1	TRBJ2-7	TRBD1	TGCAGCGTTGTGGACCGGGACAGATACTACGAGCAGTACTTC	CSVVDRDRYYEQYF
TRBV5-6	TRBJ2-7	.	TGTGCCAGCAGCTCTCTCAACTACGAGCAGTACTTC	CASSSLNYEQYF
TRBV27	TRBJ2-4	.	TGTGCCAGCAGTTTAATGCCCCCTCCAGGGGGGACCAAAAACATTCAGTACTTC	CASSLMPPPGGTKNIQYF
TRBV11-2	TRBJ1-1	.	TGTGCCAGCAGCTTATTGAGGGGGGCTGAGGCTGAAGCTTTCTTT	CASSLLRGAEAEAFF
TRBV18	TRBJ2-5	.	TGTGCCAGCTCACCATGGGGACAAACTAATTCATACCAAGAGACCCAGTACTTC	CASSPWGQTNSYQETQYF
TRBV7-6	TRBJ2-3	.	TGTGCCAGCAGCAAGGGCGGTGTAACCACAGATACGCAGTATTTT	CASSKGGVTTDTQYF
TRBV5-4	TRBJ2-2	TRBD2	TGTGCCAGCAGATACGCTAGCGGGGGACCCGGGGAGCTGTTTTTT	CASRYASGGPGELFF
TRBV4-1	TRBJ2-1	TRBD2	TGCGCCAGCACTCAAACCCCGGGGGGCTCCTACAATGAGCAGTTCTTC	CASTQTPGGSYNEQFF
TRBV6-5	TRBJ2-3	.	TGTGCCAGCAGTTACTCTTACCGGACCTCCACAGATACGCAGTATTTT	CASSYSYRTSTDTQYF
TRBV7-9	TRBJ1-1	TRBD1	TGTGCCAGCAGCTTGGCCGGACAGGGGGTTACTGAAGCTTTCTTT	CASSLAGQGVTEAFF
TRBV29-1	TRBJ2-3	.	TGCAGCGTGTGGGCTCCCGAGATCGCAGATACGCAGTATTTT	CSVWAPEIADTQYF
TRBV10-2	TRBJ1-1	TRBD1	TGCGCCAGCAGTGAACAGGGGGCCTCTGAAGCTTTCTTT	CASSEQGASEAFF
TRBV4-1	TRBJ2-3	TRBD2	TGCGCCAGCAGCCCTCGGGGGGGCCGTAGAGATACGCAGTATTTT	CASSPRGGRRDTQYF
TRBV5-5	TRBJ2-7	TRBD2	TGTGCCAGCAGCCTAATACTAGCGAGCTCCTACGAGCAGTACTTC	CASSLILASSYEQYF
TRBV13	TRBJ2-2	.	TGTGCCAGCAGCCCTATTTTGTTCGGGGAGCTGTTTTTT	CASSPILFGELFF
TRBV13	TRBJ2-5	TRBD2	TGTGCCAGCAGCTTAGGGCTAGCGGGGGGGGCGGAGACCCAGTACTTC	CASSLGLAGGAETQYF
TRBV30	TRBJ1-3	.	TGTGCCTGGAGTCCCGGGGCACTTGGAAACACCATATATTTT	CAWSPGALGNTIYF
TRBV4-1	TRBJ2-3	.	TGCGCCAGCAGCCAAGAAGCAGTAAGGGCCTCGGGGACAGATACGCAGTATTTT	CASSQEAVRASGTDTQYF
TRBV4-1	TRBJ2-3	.	TGCGCCAGCAGCCAAGCTGCGGGGGCCCGCACAGATACGCAGTATTTT	CASSQAAGARTDTQYF
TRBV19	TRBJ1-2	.	TGTGCCAGTCGAGCTAACTATGGCTACACCTTC	CASRANYGYTF
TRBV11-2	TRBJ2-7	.	TGTGCCAGCAGCTCACAGGGACTAAACTACGAGCAGTACTTC	CASSSQGLNYEQYF